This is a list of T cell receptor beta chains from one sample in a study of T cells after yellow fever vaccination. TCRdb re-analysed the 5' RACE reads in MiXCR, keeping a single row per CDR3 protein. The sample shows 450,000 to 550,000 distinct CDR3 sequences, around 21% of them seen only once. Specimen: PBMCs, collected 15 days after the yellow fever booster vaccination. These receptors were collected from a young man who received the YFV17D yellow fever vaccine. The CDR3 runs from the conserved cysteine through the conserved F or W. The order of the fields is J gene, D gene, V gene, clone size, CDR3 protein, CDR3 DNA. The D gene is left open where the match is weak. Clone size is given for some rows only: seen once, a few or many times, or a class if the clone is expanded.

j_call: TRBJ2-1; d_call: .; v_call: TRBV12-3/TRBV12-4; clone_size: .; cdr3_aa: CASSSAVSGGNYNEQFF; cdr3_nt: TGTGCCAGCAGTTCTGCCGTTAGTGGCGGAAACTACAATGAGCAGTTCTTC
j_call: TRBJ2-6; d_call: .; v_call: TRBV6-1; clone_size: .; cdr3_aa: CASSEGWSGLHSGANVLTF; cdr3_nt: TGTGCCAGCAGTGAAGGGTGGTCGGGGCTACACTCTGGGGCCAACGTCCTGACTTTC
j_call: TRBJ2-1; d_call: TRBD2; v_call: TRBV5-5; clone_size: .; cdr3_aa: CASSLQPSGSYEQFF; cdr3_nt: TGTGCCAGCAGCTTGCAGCCTAGCGGGAGCTATGAGCAGTTCTTC
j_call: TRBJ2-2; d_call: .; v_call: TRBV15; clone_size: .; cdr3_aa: CATSRDSEYGELFF; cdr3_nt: TGTGCCACCAGCAGAGATTCGGAATACGGGGAGCTGTTTTTT
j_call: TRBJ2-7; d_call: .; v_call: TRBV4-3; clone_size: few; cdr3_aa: CASSQDINTLGQYF; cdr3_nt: TGCGCCAGCAGCCAAGATATTAACACCCTCGGGCAGTACTTC
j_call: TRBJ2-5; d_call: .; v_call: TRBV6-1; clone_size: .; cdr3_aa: CASSGTFQETQYF; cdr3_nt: TGTGCCAGCAGTGGTACGTTTCAAGAGACCCAGTACTTC
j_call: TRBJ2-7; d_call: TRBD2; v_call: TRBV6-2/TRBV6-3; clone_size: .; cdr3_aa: CASQSGRGNYEQYF; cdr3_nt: TGTGCCAGCCAGAGCGGGAGGGGTAACTACGAGCAGTACTTC
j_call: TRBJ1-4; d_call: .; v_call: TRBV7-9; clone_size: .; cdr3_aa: CASSLRSRNEKLFF; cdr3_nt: TGTGCCAGCAGCTTAAGATCCAGAAATGAAAAACTGTTTTTT
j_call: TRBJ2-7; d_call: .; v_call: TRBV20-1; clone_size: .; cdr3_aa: CSAETLQGNYEQYF; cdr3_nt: TGCAGTGCGGAGACTTTACAGGGTAACTACGAGCAGTACTTC
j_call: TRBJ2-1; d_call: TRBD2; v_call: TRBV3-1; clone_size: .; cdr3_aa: CASSQDISAGGGNEQFF; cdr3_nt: TGTGCCAGCAGCCAAGATATAAGTGCGGGAGGAGGTAATGAGCAGTTCTTC
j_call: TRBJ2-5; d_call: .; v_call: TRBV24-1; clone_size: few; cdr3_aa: CATSDPGTSETQYF; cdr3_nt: TGTGCCACCAGTGATCCGGGGACATCGGAGACCCAGTACTTC
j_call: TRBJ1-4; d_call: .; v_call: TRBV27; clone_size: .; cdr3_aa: CASSYSKTATGEKLFF; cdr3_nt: TGTGCCAGCAGTTACTCCAAGACAGCTACGGGGGAAAAACTGTTTTTT
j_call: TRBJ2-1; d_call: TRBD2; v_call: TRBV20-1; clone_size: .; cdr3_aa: CSARASGSSSYNEQFF; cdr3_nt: TGCAGTGCTAGAGCTAGCGGGAGTAGCTCCTACAATGAGCAGTTCTTC
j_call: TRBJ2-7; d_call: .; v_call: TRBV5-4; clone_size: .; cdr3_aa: CASSRPGAVVYEQYF; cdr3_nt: TGTGCCAGCAGTCGACCAGGGGCGGTTGTCTACGAGCAGTACTTC
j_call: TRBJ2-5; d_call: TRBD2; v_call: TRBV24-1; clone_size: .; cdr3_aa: CATAAGTSGRAGETQYF; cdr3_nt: TGTGCCACCGCCGCCGGGACTAGCGGGAGGGCCGGTGAGACCCAGTACTTC
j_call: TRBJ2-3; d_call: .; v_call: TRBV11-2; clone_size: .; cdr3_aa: CASSLPGTPDTQYF; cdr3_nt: TGTGCCAGCAGCTTACCGGGGACCCCAGATACGCAGTATTTT
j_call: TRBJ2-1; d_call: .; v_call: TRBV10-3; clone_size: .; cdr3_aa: CAIRQESYEQFF; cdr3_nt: TGTGCCATCAGGCAGGAGTCGTATGAGCAGTTCTTC
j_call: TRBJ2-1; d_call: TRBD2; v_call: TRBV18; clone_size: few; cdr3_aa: CASSGLAGDNEQFF; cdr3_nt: TGTGCCAGCTCCGGACTAGCGGGAGATAATGAGCAGTTCTTC
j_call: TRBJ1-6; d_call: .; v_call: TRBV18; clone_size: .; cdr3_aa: CASSPQDPGSSPLHF; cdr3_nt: TGTGCCAGCTCACCACAAGATCCCGGAAGTTCACCCCTCCACTTT
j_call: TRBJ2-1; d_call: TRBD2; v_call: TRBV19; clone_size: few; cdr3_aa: CASSRIAGTLYRSYNEQFF; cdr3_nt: TGTGCCAGTAGTCGGATAGCGGGTACCTTATATCGCTCCTACAATGAGCAGTTCTTC
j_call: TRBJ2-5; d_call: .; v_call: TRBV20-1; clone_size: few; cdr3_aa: CSAKPVSGSVETQYF; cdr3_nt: TGCAGTGCCAAGCCTGTGAGCGGGTCCGTCGAGACCCAGTACTTC
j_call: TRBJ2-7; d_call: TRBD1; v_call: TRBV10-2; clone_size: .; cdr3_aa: CASTGTGGRNEQYF; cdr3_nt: TGCGCCAGCACCGGGACAGGGGGCAGGAACGAGCAGTACTTC
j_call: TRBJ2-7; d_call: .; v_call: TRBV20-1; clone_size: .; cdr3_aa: CSASSWGGPEQYF; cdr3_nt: TGCAGTGCTAGTTCATGGGGGGGGCCCGAGCAGTACTTC
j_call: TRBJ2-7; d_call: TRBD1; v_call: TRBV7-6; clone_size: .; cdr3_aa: CASSLGTGAAYEQYF; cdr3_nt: TGTGCCAGCAGCCTGGGGACAGGGGCGGCCTACGAGCAGTACTTC
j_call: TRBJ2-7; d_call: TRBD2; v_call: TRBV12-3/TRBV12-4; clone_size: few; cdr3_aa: CASSSGLAGFGEQYF; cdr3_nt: TGTGCCAGCAGTTCGGGACTAGCAGGATTCGGCGAGCAGTACTTC
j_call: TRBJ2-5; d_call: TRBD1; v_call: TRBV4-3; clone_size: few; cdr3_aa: CASSKDRGETQYF; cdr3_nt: TGCGCCAGCAGCAAAGACAGGGGGGAGACCCAGTACTTC
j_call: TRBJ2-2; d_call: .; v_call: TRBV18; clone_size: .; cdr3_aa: CASSERTANTGELFF; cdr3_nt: TGTGCCAGCTCAGAACGGACAGCGAACACCGGGGAGCTGTTTTTT
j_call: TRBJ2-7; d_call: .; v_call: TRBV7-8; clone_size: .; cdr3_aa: CASSLAVGREQYF; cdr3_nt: TGTGCCAGCAGCTTAGCGGTCGGGCGGGAGCAGTACTTC
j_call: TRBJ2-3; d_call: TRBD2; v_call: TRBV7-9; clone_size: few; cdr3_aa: CASSSWTSGTDTQYF; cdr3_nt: TGTGCCAGCAGCTCCTGGACTAGCGGCACAGATACGCAGTATTTT
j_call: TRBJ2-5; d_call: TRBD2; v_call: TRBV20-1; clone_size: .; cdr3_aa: CSARAAGGETQYF; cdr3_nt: TGCAGTGCTAGAGCGGCGGGAGGAGAGACCCAGTACTTC
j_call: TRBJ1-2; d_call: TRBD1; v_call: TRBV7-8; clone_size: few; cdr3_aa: CASSPGTGIYGYTF; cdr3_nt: TGTGCCAGCAGTCCCGGGACAGGGATCTATGGCTACACCTTC